The source of this T cell receptor beta chain is a study of T cells in Graves' hyperthyroidism and ophthalmopathy. The sample holds many counts of this clonotype. Its antigen remains unknown. Authors of the study amplified TCR beta CDR3 regions from RNA transcripts. Initially, a first-round RT-PCR of the TCR CDR3 employed the HTBI primer set. TCRdb re-called the multiplex PCR reads with MiXCR, one entry per CDR3 protein. Here the sample spans fewer than 450,000 distinct CDR3 sequences, approximately 17% being singletons. Study-level points and caveats: The model made its ophthalmopathy prediction, and onset followed a median approximately 6.5 months later.

Germline V gene sequence: CDR1 DFQATT, CDR2 SNEGSKA (reference sequence). The CDR3 length is 13 residues. V was clipped by 4 bases and J by 12 bases; unmatched bases: 5. The origin of this receptor is a woman aged 25 to 45 with Graves' hyperthyroidism that later progressed to Graves' ophthalmopathy. Sequencing was done on a sample of blood. The chain combines TRBV20-1 with TRBJ2-1; 14 bases match TRBD2. As DNA, the CDR3 is TGCAGTGCTACGGGACTAGCGGGAGTGGCGCAGTTCTTC. It translates to CSATGLAGVAQFF.